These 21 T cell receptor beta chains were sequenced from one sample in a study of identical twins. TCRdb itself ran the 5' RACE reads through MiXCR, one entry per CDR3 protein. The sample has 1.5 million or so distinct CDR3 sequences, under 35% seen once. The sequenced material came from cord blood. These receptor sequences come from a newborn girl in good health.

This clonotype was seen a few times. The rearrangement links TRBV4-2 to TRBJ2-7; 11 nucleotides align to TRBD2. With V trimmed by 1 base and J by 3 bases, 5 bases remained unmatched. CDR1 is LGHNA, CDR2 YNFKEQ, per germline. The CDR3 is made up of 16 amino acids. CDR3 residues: CASSQGSGRANYEQYF. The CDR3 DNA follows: TGTGCCAGCAGCCAAGGTAGCGGGAGGGCCAACTACGAGCAGTACTTC.

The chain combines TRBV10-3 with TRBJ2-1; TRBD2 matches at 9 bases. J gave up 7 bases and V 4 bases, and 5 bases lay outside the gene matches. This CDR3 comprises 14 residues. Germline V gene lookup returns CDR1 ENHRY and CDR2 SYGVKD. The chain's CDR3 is CAISVGGGENEQFF. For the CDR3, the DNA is TGTGCCATCAGTGTCGGCGGGGGGGAAAATGAGCAGTTCTTC.

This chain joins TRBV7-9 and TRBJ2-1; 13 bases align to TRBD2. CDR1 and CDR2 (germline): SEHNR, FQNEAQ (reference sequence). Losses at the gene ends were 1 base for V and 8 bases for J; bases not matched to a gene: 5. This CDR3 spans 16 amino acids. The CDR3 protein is CASSLDGLAGVDEQFF. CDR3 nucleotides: TGTGCCAGCAGCTTAGACGGACTAGCGGGAGTGGATGAGCAGTTCTTC. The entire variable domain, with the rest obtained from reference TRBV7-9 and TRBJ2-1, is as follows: DTGVSQNPRHKITKRGQNVTFRCDPISEHNRLYWYRQTLGQGPEFLTYFQNEAQLEKSRLLSDRFSAERPKGSFSTLEIQRTEQGDSAMYLCASSLDGLAGVDEQFFGPGTRLTVL.

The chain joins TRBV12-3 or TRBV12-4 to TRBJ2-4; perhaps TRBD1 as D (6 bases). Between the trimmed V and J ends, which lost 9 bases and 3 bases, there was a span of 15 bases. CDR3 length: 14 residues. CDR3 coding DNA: TGTGCCAGTCAGGGGACCGGGGTCAAAAACATTCAGTACTTC. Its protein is CASQGTGVKNIQYF.

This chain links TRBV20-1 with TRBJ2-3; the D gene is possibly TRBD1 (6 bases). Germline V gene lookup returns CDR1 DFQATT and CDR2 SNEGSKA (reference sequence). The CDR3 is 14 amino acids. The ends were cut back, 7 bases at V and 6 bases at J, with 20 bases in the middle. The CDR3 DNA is TGCAGTGTCTCGGACAGAAAGGGTTCCGATACGCAGTATTTT. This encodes CSVSDRKGSDTQYF.

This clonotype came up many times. The CDR3 sequence is CASIPALNEQFF. Here the CDR3 DNA reads TGTGCCAGCATTCCGGCCCTGAATGAGCAGTTCTTC. The rearrangement links TRBV2 to TRBJ2-1; D gene uncertain. Looked up from germline, CDR1 is SNHLY and CDR2 is FYNNEI. V lost 7 bases to trimming and J lost 7 bases, with 11 bases between them. The CDR3 loop spans 12 amino acids.

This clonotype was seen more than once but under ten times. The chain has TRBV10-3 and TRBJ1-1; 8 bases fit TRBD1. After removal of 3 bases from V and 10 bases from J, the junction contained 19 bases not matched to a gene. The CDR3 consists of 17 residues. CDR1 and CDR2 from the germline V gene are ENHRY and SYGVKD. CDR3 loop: CAISESNRDRTPLRAFF. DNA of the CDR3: TGTGCCATCAGTGAATCAAATAGGGACAGGACCCCCTTGCGAGCTTTCTTT.

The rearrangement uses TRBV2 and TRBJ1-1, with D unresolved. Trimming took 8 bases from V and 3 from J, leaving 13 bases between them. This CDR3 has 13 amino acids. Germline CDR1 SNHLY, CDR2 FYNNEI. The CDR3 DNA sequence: TGTGCCAGCGGCCGGGGTCGGGACACTGAAGCTTTCTTT. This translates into CASGRGRDTEAFF.

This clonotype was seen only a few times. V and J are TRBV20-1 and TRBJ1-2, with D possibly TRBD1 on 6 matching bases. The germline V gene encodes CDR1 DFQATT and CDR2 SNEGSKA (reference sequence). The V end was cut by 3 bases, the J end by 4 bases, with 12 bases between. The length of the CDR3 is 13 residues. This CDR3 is CSARTGTAYGYTF. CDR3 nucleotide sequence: TGCAGTGCTAGGACAGGAACTGCCTATGGCTACACCTTC.

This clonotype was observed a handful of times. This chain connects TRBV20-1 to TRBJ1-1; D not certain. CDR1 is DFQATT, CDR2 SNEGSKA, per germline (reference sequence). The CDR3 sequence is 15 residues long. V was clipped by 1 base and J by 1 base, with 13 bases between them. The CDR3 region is CSARVPAQRNTEAFF. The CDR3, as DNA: TGCAGTGCTAGAGTACCGGCGCAGAGGAACACTGAAGCTTTCTTT.

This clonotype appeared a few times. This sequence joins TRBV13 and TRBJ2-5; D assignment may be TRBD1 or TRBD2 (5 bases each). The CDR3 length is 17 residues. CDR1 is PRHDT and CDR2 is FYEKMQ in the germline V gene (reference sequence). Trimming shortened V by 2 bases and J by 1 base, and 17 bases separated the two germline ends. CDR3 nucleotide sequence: TGTGCCAGCAGCTTAAGCCTGGGGGTAACCCTCCAAGAGACCCAGTACTTC. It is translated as CASSLSLGVTLQETQYF.

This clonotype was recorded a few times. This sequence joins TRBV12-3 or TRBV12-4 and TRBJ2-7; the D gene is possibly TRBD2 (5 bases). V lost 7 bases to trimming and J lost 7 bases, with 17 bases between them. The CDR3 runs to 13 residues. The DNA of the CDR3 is TGTGCCAGCAATCCTTACAGAACGGGGGAGCAGTACTTC. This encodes CASNPYRTGEQYF.

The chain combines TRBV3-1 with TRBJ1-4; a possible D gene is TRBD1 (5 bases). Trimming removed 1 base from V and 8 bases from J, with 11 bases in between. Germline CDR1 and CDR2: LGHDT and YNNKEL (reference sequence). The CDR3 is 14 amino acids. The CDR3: CASSQGWGFEKLFF. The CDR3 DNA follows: TGTGCCAGCAGCCAAGGCTGGGGGTTCGAAAAACTGTTTTTT.

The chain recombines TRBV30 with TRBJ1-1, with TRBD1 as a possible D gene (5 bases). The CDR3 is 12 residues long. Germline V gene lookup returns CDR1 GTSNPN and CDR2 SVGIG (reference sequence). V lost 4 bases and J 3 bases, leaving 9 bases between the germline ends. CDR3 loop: CAWTLGDTEAFF. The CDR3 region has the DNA TGTGCCTGGACACTGGGGGACACTGAAGCTTTCTTT.

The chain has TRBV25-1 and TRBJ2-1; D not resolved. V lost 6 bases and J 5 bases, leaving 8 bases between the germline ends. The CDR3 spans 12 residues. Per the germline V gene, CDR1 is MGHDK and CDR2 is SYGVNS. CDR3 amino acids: CASRAEDNEQFF. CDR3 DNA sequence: TGTGCCAGCAGGGCGGAAGACAATGAGCAGTTCTTC.

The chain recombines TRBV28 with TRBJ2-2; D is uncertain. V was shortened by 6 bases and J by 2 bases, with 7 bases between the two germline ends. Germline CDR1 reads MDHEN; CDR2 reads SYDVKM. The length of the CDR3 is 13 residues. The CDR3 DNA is TGTGCCAGCAGCTTTGCAAACACCGGGGAGCTGTTTTTT. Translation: CASSFANTGELFF.

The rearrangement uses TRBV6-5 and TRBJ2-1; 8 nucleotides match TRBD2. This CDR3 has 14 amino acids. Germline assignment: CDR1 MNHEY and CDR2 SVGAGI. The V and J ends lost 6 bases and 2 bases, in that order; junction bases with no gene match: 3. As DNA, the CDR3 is TGTGCCAGCAGACTGGGACTAGCCTACAATGAGCAGTTCTTC. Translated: CASRLGLAYNEQFF.

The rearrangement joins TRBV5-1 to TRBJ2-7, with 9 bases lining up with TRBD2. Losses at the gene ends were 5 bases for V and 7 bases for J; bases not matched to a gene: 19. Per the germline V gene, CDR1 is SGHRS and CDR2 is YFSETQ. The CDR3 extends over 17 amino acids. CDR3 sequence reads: CASSWGLADVEYNEQYF. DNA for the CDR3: TGCGCCAGCAGTTGGGGACTAGCAGATGTCGAGTACAATGAGCAGTACTTC.

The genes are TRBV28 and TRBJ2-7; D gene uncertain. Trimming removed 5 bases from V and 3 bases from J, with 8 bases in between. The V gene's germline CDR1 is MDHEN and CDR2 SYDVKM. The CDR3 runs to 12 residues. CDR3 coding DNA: TGTGCCAGCAGTGGAGTTAACTACGAGCAGTACTTC. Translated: CASSGVNYEQYF.

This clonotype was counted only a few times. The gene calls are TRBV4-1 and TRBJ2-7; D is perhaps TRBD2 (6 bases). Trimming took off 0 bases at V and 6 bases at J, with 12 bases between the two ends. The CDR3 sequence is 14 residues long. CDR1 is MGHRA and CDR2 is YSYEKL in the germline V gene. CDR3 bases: TGCGCCAGCAGCCAAGATCCTAGCGAGGGCGAGCAGTACTTC. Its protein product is CASSQDPSEGEQYF.

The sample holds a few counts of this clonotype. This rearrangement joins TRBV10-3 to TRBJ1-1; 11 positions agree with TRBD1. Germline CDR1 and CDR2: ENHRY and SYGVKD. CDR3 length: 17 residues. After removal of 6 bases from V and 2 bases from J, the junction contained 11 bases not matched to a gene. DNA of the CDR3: TGTGCCATCAGGGCCCGGGACAGGGGGGGTCCCAACACTGAAGCTTTCTTT. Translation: CAIRARDRGGPNTEAFF.